These 28 T cell receptor beta chains originate from one sample sequenced in a study of Ad26.COV2.S vaccination and SARS-CoV-2 variants. Treatment indicated: about 20 received Ad26.COV2.S at low or high dose, single or two shots; about 5 received placebo; per-sample allocation not given. Collection of the samples took place on day 63 after the first injection of vaccine or placebo. TCRdb keeps only in-frame clones here, not all; method: immunoSEQ multiplex PCR. The sample has roughly 450,000 clones, more than 80% seen once; the top ten hold 9.5% to 15%. The source material was peripheral blood, sampled in a trial of Ad26.COV2.S vaccine versus placebo. The receptors derive from a person between 18 and 65 years old who received the Ad26.COV2.S COVID-19 vaccine or a placebo.

The chain employs TRBV30 and TRBJ1-1; TRBD1 matches at 8 bases. Germline CDR1 is GTSNPN and CDR2 is SVGIG (reference sequence). The V segment lost 2 bases and the J segment 2 bases; nucleotides outside the gene matches: 7. The CDR3 is made up of 15 amino acids. For the CDR3, the DNA is TGTGCCTGGAGTAACCCTGGACAGGGAAACACTGAAGCTTTCTTT. The encoded protein is CAWSNPGQGNTEAFF.

The J gene is TRBJ2-5, the V gene TRBV6-5, with 10 bases lining up with TRBD2. The CDR3 is 15 amino acids. Germline V CDR1 and CDR2: MNHEY, SVGAGI. Losses at the gene ends were 5 bases for V and 5 bases for J; bases not matched to a gene: 8. Written as DNA, the CDR3 is TGTGCCAGCAGTCTAGCGGGAGAGGTGGGGGAGACCCAGTACTTC. This gives the protein CASSLAGEVGETQYF.

This clone was picked up one time. The V and J genes are TRBV7-8 and TRBJ2-7, with TRBD1 as a possible D gene (6 bases). V lost 1 base to trimming and J lost 3 bases, with 16 bases between them. This CDR3 has 16 amino acids. Germline CDR1 SGHVS, CDR2 FQNEAQ. The CDR3: CASSLDPTGNGYEQYF. DNA for the CDR3: TGTGCCAGCAGCTTAGACCCTACAGGGAATGGCTACGAGCAGTACTTC.

This chain connects TRBV28 to TRBJ2-3; 12 nucleotides agree with TRBD2. The V and J ends lost 8 bases and 4 bases, in that order; junction bases with no gene match: 4. The V gene's germline CDR1 is MDHEN and CDR2 SYDVKM. The CDR3 has 14 amino acids. The CDR3 reads CASRLAGAPDTQYF. The CDR3 DNA reads as TGTGCCAGCCGACTAGCGGGAGCCCCAGATACGCAGTATTTT.

V and J are TRBV3-1 (or the pseudogene TRBV3-2) and TRBJ1-5; D uncertain. V was shortened by 0 bases and J by 5 bases, with 8 bases between the two germline ends. The CDR3 is made up of 14 amino acids. Per germline, CDR1 LGHDT and CDR2 YNNKEL (reference sequence). The CDR3 here is CASSQDYGDQPQHF. In DNA form, the CDR3 reads TGTGCCAGCAGCCAAGATTACGGGGATCAGCCCCAGCATTTT.

This chain joins TRBV27 and TRBJ2-6, with D unclear. This CDR3 is built from 15 residues. Germline lookup yields CDR1 MNHEY and CDR2 SMNVEV (reference sequence). Trimming left V 0 bases short and J 5 bases short, with 8 bases between. The CDR3 spells CASSLSWSRANVLTF. DNA for the CDR3: TGTGCCAGCAGTTTATCGTGGTCTCGGGCCAACGTCCTGACTTTC.

The chain uses TRBV5-5 and TRBJ2-7; TRBD1 aligns across 9 bases. The CDR3 has 15 residues. CDR1 is SGHKS, CDR2 YYEKEE, per germline (reference sequence). V dropped 3 bases and J dropped 5; count of bases not matched to a gene: 9. The chain's CDR3 is CASSSPGTGYHEQYF. DNA for the CDR3: TGTGCCAGCAGCTCTCCCGGGACAGGGTACCACGAGCAGTACTTC.

Only one count was recorded for this clone. The chain joins TRBV2 to TRBJ2-3; D gene ambiguous. Germline loops: CDR1 SNHLY, CDR2 FYNNEI. This CDR3 is built from 14 residues. V lost 7 bases, J lost 2 bases, and 13 bases lay in between. The CDR3 coding sequence is TGTGCCAGCATCGAGGTAGCCGTCACAGATACGCAGTATTTT. This sequence encodes CASIEVAVTDTQYF. The full variable domain, in which reference TRBV2 and TRBJ2-3 provide the parts outside the CDR3, is EPEVTQTPSHQVTQMGQEVILRCVPISNHLYFYWYRQILGQKVEFLVSFYNNEISEKSEIFDDQFSVERPDGSNFTLKIRSTKLEDSAMYFCASIEVAVTDTQYFGPGTRLTVL.

V usage is TRBV12-3 or TRBV12-4 and J usage is TRBJ1-5; D is unresolved. V shed 7 bases and J shed 4 bases, with 8 bases lying between them. CDR3 length equals 12 residues. CDR3 nucleotide sequence: TGTGCCAGCACCCTTGGAAATCAGCCCCAGCATTTT. It specifies CASTLGNQPQHF.

Notes on this clone: Other DNA sequences within the sample encode an identical CDR3. The J gene is TRBJ2-3, the V gene TRBV3-1 (or the pseudogene TRBV3-2), with D hard to call. With 1 base removed from V and 3 bases from J, the gap between germline ends came to 2 bases. Looked up from germline, CDR1 is LGHDT and CDR2 is YNNKEL (reference sequence). The CDR3 spans 12 residues. Here the CDR3 DNA reads TGTGCCAGCAGCCAAGGGACAGATACGCAGTATTTT. The encoded protein is CASSQGTDTQYF.

The rearrangement uses TRBV7-9 and TRBJ2-2; no firm D call. Germline V gene lookup returns CDR1 SEHNR and CDR2 FQNEAQ (reference sequence). The CDR3 contains 13 residues. The CDR3: CAYRRENTGELFF. CDR3 DNA: TGTGCATACAGAAGGGAGAACACCGGGGAGCTGTTTTTT.

The rearrangement links TRBV12-3 or TRBV12-4 to TRBJ1-2, with D unclear. V dropped 6 bases and J dropped 5 bases, with 13 bases sitting between them. The CDR3 loop spans 13 amino acids. The CDR3 loop is CASSPGARYGYTF. Written as DNA, the CDR3 is TGTGCCAGCAGCCCGGGCGCCCGTTATGGCTACACCTTC.

This chain links TRBV6-5 with TRBJ2-3; D is uncertain. Trimming took 2 bases from V and 1 from J, leaving 7 bases between them. This CDR3 comprises 14 residues. The germline V gene has CDR1 MNHEY and CDR2 SVGAGI. CDR3 in amino acids: CASSYARGTDTQYF. The CDR3 region has the DNA TGTGCCAGCAGTTACGCTCGGGGCACAGATACGCAGTATTTT.

The chain links TRBV28 to TRBJ2-7, with TRBD2 identical over 8 bases. The germline gives CDR1 MDHEN, CDR2 SYDVKM. J was trimmed by 3 bases and V by 3 bases; bases with no gene match: 7. The CDR3 is 15 amino acids. The CDR3, as DNA: TGTGCCAGCAGTTTGCCGGCCGGGGGGGGCTACGAGCAGTACTTC. It yields the protein CASSLPAGGGYEQYF.

CDR3 in DNA: TGTGCCATCAGTGAGTCGATGCAGCAAGAGACCCAGTACTTC. The encoded protein is CAISESMQQETQYF. The chain employs TRBV10-3 and TRBJ2-5, with no clear D. CDR1 is ENHRY and CDR2 is SYGVKD in the germline V gene. The CDR3 loop spans 14 amino acids. The V and J ends lost 0 bases and 2 bases respectively, with 7 bases between them.

The chain uses TRBV7-2 and TRBJ2-2; D might be TRBD1 or TRBD2, each matching 5 bases. Germline V gene data show CDR1 as SGHTA and CDR2 as FQGNSA. Trimming stripped 6 bases from V and 8 bases from J, with 13 bases between. The CDR3 totals 13 residues. CDR3 in DNA: TGTGCCAGCAGACGGGACCCGTCGGGGGAGCTGTTTTTT. Its translation is CASRRDPSGELFF. Full variable domain (outside the CDR3, taken from reference TRBV7-2 and TRBJ2-2): GAGVSQSPSNKVTEKGKDVELRCDPISGHTALYWYRQSLGQGLEFLIYFQGNSAPDKSGLPSDRFSAERTGGSVSTLTIQRTQQEDSAVYLCASRRDPSGELFFGEGSRLTVL.

V usage is TRBV6-2 or TRBV6-3 and J usage is TRBJ2-7; TRBD2 aligns across 8 bases. This CDR3 spans 14 amino acids. With V trimmed by 5 bases and J by 3 bases, 6 bases remained unmatched. Germline loops: CDR1 MNHEY, CDR2 SVGEGT. The CDR3 nucleotides read TGTGCCAGCAGTCGACTAGCGCCTAACTACGAGCAGTACTTC. This encodes CASSRLAPNYEQYF.

The chain joins TRBV25-1 to TRBJ2-1, with 11 bases identical to TRBD2. There are 17 residues in the CDR3. The V gene end was trimmed by 3 bases and the J gene end by 1 base; junction bases not matched to a gene: 5. Looked up from germline, CDR1 is MGHDK and CDR2 is SYGVNS. Written as DNA, the CDR3 is TGTGCCAGCAGTGAGGGTAGCGGGAGGGGGTCCTACAATGAGCAGTTCTTC. It yields the protein CASSEGSGRGSYNEQFF. The full variable domain, in which reference TRBV25-1 and TRBJ2-1 provide the parts outside the CDR3, is EADIYQTPRYLVIGTGKKITLECSQTMGHDKMYWYQQDPGMELHLIHYSYGVNSTEKGDLSSESTVSRIRTEHFPLTLESARPSHTSQYLCASSEGSGRGSYNEQFFGPGTRLTVL.

This clone was detected only once. This chain connects TRBV7-2 to TRBJ1-5; TRBD1 is a possible D gene (6 bases). Looked up from germline, CDR1 is SGHTA and CDR2 is FQGNSA. The ends were cut back, 0 bases at V and 2 bases at J, with 8 bases in the middle. CDR3 length: 15 residues. Written as DNA, the CDR3 is TGTGCCAGCAGCTTAGCGGCAGGGGGCAATCAGCCCCAGCATTTT. Its translation is CASSLAAGGNQPQHF.

The chain employs TRBV7-6 and TRBJ2-7; D is uncertain. This CDR3 spans 12 amino acids. Trimming removed 2 bases at V and 5 bases at J, with 7 bases between. The germline gives CDR1 SGHVS, CDR2 FNYEAQ. Here the CDR3 reads CASSLLADEQYF. In DNA form, the CDR3 reads TGTGCCAGCAGCTTACTTGCCGACGAGCAGTACTTC.

V and J are TRBV4-3 and TRBJ2-1, with 12 bases aligning to TRBD1. The CDR3 runs to 15 residues. CDR1 is LGHNA and CDR2 is YSLEER in the germline V gene. V shed 2 bases, J shed 7 bases, and the junction held 3 bases outside the gene matches. The CDR3 loop is CASSQTGQGANEQFF. The CDR3 coding sequence is TGCGCCAGCAGCCAAACGGGACAGGGGGCAAATGAGCAGTTCTTC.

V usage is TRBV7-2 and J usage is TRBJ2-7, with TRBD2 identical over 11 bases. Trimming at V came to 0 bases and at J to 2 bases, leaving 6 bases not matched to a gene. The V gene's germline CDR1 is SGHTA and CDR2 FQGNSA. The length of the CDR3 is 17 residues. The CDR3: CASSLAVLAGGPYEQYF. As DNA, the CDR3 is TGTGCCAGCAGCTTAGCGGTGCTAGCGGGAGGTCCCTACGAGCAGTACTTC.

This clone came up a few times. The chain combines TRBV2 with TRBJ2-1, with TRBD2 identical over 7 bases. The junction had 17 bases not matched to a gene; V was cut back by 5 bases and J by 4 bases. Germline-derived CDR1 and CDR2 are SNHLY and FYNNEI. There are 18 residues in the CDR3. The CDR3: CASSRGRQKRDSYNEQFF. For the CDR3, the DNA is TGTGCCAGCAGTCGCGGTCGGCAGAAGCGGGATTCATACAATGAGCAGTTCTTC.

The chain carries TRBV9 and TRBJ1-2; D not resolved. Germline CDR1 is SGDLS and CDR2 is YYNGEE. CDR3 size: 16 residues. Trimming took off 6 bases at V and 7 bases at J, with 25 bases between the two ends. The CDR3 loop is CASNEGDGRLFSGYTF. In nucleotides, the CDR3 is TGTGCCAGCAACGAAGGAGACGGCCGTCTCTTCTCTGGCTACACCTTC.

CDR3 sequence (DNA): TGTGCCAGCAGGACAGCCGGGAGCAATCAGCCCCAGCATTTT. This translates into CASRTAGSNQPQHF. This chain joins TRBV2 and TRBJ1-5, with a tentative D call TRBD1 (5 bases). Germline loops: CDR1 SNHLY, CDR2 FYNNEI. V lost 6 bases and J 1 base, leaving 10 bases between the germline ends. The CDR3 is made up of 14 amino acids.

V is TRBV7-9 and J is TRBJ1-1, with D hard to call. The CDR3 has 13 residues. Germline lookup yields CDR1 SEHNR and CDR2 FQNEAQ (reference sequence). The V end lost 1 base, the J end lost 3 bases, and 6 bases lay between the germline ends. CDR3 DNA sequence: TGTGCCAGCAGCTTAGGGGCATACACTGAAGCTTTCTTT. This codes for CASSLGAYTEAFF.

The chain links TRBV19 to TRBJ2-1; 12 bases line up with TRBD2. Per germline, CDR1 LNHDA and CDR2 SQIVND (reference sequence). V shed 0 bases and J 5 bases; nucleotides not matched to a gene: 2. CDR3 length: 16 residues. The CDR3 sequence: CASSIDGTSGHNEQFF. DNA of the CDR3: TGTGCCAGTAGTATAGATGGGACTAGCGGGCACAATGAGCAGTTCTTC.

The rearrangement links TRBV7-2 to TRBJ2-7; 8 bases match TRBD1. CDR1 is SGHTA and CDR2 is FQGNSA in the germline V gene. After removal of 5 bases from V and 6 bases from J, the junction contained 9 bases not matched to a gene. This CDR3 region has 14 residues. The CDR3 coding sequence is TGTGCCAGCAGCCTCACAGGGGGTTTGGCCGAGCAGTACTTC. As protein: CASSLTGGLAEQYF.